This TCR beta chain was found in a study of CD8+ T cells in alopecia areata. Investigators isolated RNA and reverse transcribed it into cDNA to act as the sequencing template. Assay: immunoSEQ multiplex PCR; the TCRdb copy retains only in-frame clones and omits some. The data show about 190,000 clones, with 60% to 70% seen just once and over 0.55% held by the top ten. A single count supports this clone. Described treatment: oral pan-JAK inhibitor, 5-10 mg twice daily. The sequences come from CD4+ T cells sorted from blood, collected at week 4, from a patient treated with tofacitinib. The origin of this receptor is a human donor with alopecia areata.

DNA for the CDR3: TGTGCCTGGAGTAAACTTGGGGATACGCAGTATTTT. Translated: CAWSKLGDTQYF. The rearrangement uses TRBV30 and TRBJ2-3; no definite D call. Germline loops: CDR1 GTSNPN, CDR2 SVGIG (reference sequence). CDR3 length: 12 residues. The germline V and J ends were trimmed by 2 bases and 6 bases, with 9 bases remaining between them. The full variable domain, rest sourced from reference TRBV30 and TRBJ2-3, is SQTIHQWPATLVQPVGSPLSLECTVEGTSNPNLYWYRQAAGRGLQLLFYSVGIGQISSEVPQNLSASRPQDRQFILSSKKLLLSDSGFYLCAWSKLGDTQYFGPGTRLTVL.